Listed below are T cell receptor beta chains from one sample, sequenced in a study of blood T cells in healthy people across ages. Each CDR3 protein is one row after TCRdb ran MiXCR on the 5' RACE reads. The sample lists 550,000 to 750,000 distinct CDR3 sequences, 20% to 25% occurring once. The sequenced sample was blood. The receptors stem from a man aged 65 to 85 in good health. Each CDR3 is given with its conserved first and last residue. D genes are given only for firm matches. Not every row has a clone size; where given, it reads once, few, many or a size class.

J	size	V	D	CDR3	DNA
TRBJ2-5	-	TRBV5-1	TRBD2	CASSLETGGPSGETQYF	TGCGCCAGCAGCTTGGAAACGGGAGGGCCCTCAGGAGAGACCCAGTACTTC
TRBJ2-7	-	TRBV5-5	-	CASRDTVMSYEQYF	TGTGCCAGCAGGGATACGGTCATGAGCTACGAGCAGTACTTC
TRBJ1-4	few	TRBV15	-	CATSSYRDKDEKLFF	TGTGCCACCAGCAGCTACCGGGACAAGGATGAAAAACTGTTTTTT
TRBJ2-2	-	TRBV12-3/TRBV12-4	TRBD1	CASSGQGLVTGELFF	TGTGCCAGCAGTGGACAGGGGCTCGTCACCGGGGAGCTGTTTTTT
TRBJ1-6	few	TRBV6-5	-	CASRTGTTYDSPLHF	TGTGCCAGCAGAACCGGGACGACGTACGATTCACCCCTCCACTTT
TRBJ2-5	many	TRBV6-6	-	CASSYGQETQYF	TGTGCCAGCAGTTACGGGCAAGAGACCCAGTACTTC
TRBJ2-5	many	TRBV5-5	-	CASSSRAETQYF	TGTGCCAGCAGCTCCAGGGCAGAGACCCAGTACTTC
TRBJ2-1	few	TRBV20-1	TRBD2	CSARDGLAGVKRDYNEQFF	TGCAGTGCTAGAGATGGACTAGCGGGAGTCAAAAGAGATTACAATGAGCAGTTCTTC
TRBJ2-5	-	TRBV27	TRBD1	CASSTLGTGQETQYF	TGTGCCAGCAGTACGCTCGGGACAGGACAAGAGACCCAGTACTTC
TRBJ2-3	few	TRBV10-3	TRBD2	CAIRLGLAGAGDTQYF	TGTGCCATCAGATTAGGACTAGCGGGAGCGGGGGATACGCAGTATTTT
TRBJ2-5	many	TRBV5-5	-	CASQPRGQETQYF	TGTGCCAGCCAGCCCCGGGGGCAAGAGACCCAGTACTTC
TRBJ2-5	-	TRBV4-1	-	CASSPEPVRETQYF	TGCGCCAGCAGCCCTGAGCCGGTAAGGGAGACCCAGTACTTC
TRBJ1-2	few	TRBV14	-	CASSQSQGTYGYTF	TGTGCCAGCAGCCAATCACAGGGCACCTATGGCTACACCTTC
TRBJ1-5	-	TRBV7-2	TRBD1	CASSLGTGHSNQPQHF	TGTGCCAGCAGCCTTGGGACAGGTCATAGCAATCAGCCCCAGCATTTT
TRBJ1-4	-	TRBV4-1	-	CASRRGTGNEKLFF	TGCGCCAGCAGGCGGGGCACAGGGAATGAAAAACTGTTTTTT
TRBJ2-5	-	TRBV6-5	TRBD2	CASSYHGLAVTQETQYF	TGTGCCAGCAGTTACCACGGACTAGCGGTAACACAAGAGACCCAGTACTTC
TRBJ2-1	-	TRBV21-1	-	CASSNSREAAYNEQSF	TGTGCCAGCAGCAACTCTCGGGAGGCCGCCTACAATGAGCAGTCCTTC
TRBJ2-1	-	TRBV7-2	-	CASSLVVGDEQFF	TGTGCCAGCAGCTTAGTGGTAGGGGATGAGCAGTTCTTC
TRBJ1-2	-	TRBV6-1	-	CASSEALLSRRGYTF	TGTGCCAGCAGTGAAGCGTTGTTGTCCCGCCGCGGCTACACCTTC
TRBJ2-7	-	TRBV4-1	TRBD1	CASSRDRTGSSYEQYF	TGCGCCAGCAGCCGGGACAGGACAGGGAGCTCCTACGAGCAGTACTTC
TRBJ1-1	once	TRBV20-1	TRBD1	CSAKDRVNTEAFF	TGCAGTGCTAAGGACAGGGTGAACACTGAAGCTTTCTTT
TRBJ2-1	-	TRBV3-1	TRBD1	CASSQDLDRGRNEQFF	TGTGCCAGCAGCCAAGATTTGGACAGGGGGCGCAATGAGCAGTTCTTC
TRBJ1-2	-	TRBV20-1	TRBD1	CSAKDRGNNYGYTF	TGCAGTGCAAAAGACAGGGGCAATAACTATGGCTACACCTTC
TRBJ2-6	-	TRBV7-3	TRBD2	CASSTLAGGGANVLTF	TGTGCCAGCAGCACATTAGCGGGTGGTGGGGCCAACGTCCTGACTTTC
TRBJ2-1	-	TRBV20-1	-	CSARGTVYNEQFF	TGCAGTGCTAGAGGGACAGTATACAATGAGCAGTTCTTC
TRBJ2-1	-	TRBV29-1	-	CSVFSRATNNEQFF	TGCAGCGTTTTCTCTCGCGCAACGAACAATGAGCAGTTCTTC
TRBJ2-1	-	TRBV20-1	-	CSARGQNNEQFF	TGCAGTGCTAGAGGACAGAACAATGAGCAGTTCTTC
TRBJ2-7	-	TRBV3-1	-	CASSQGTETYEQYF	TGTGCCAGCAGCCAAGGGACGGAAACCTACGAGCAGTACTTC
TRBJ2-7	few	TRBV28	TRBD2	CASTLVGGFEQYF	TGTGCCAGCACCCTAGTGGGGGGGTTCGAGCAGTACTTC
TRBJ2-1	-	TRBV5-1	TRBD2	CASSLGGLAGRWEQFF	TGCGCCAGCAGCTTGGGGGGACTAGCGGGACGGTGGGAGCAGTTCTTC
TRBJ2-1	-	TRBV12-3/TRBV12-4	-	CASDPGTNNEQFF	TGTGCCAGCGACCCCGGGACAAACAATGAGCAGTTCTTC
TRBJ1-6	few	TRBV27	-	CASSFQTDSSSPLHF	TGTGCCAGCAGTTTCCAGACAGATTCGAGTTCACCCCTCCACTTT
TRBJ2-7	-	TRBV12-3/TRBV12-4	TRBD1	CASSGAGTGSYEQYF	TGTGCCAGCAGTGGAGCCGGGACAGGGTCCTACGAGCAGTACTTC